The present TCR beta chain was sequenced within a study of breast tumors, draining lymph nodes, adjacent tissues. Study-wide findings and caveats: Data fit most tumor T cells coming from lymph node, expanding in tumor.

Using its own MiXCR run on the multiplex PCR reads, TCRdb lists one record per CDR3 protein. The sample has 150,000 to 200,000 distinct CDR3 sequences, roughly a third seen once. This clonotype was seen at least ten times. Its antigen remains unidentified. Axillary draining lymph nodes of breast cancer patients supplied the node samples. The sequencing sample was made of axillary lymph node tissue. The TCR comes from a female donor with breast cancer. Some clones in this sample may be carry-over from other donors' samples.

CDR3 residues: CASSGNSPLHF. The CDR3 coding sequence is TGTGCCAGCTCAGGAAATTCACCCCTCCACTTT. The chain is built from TRBV18 and TRBJ1-6; D remains ambiguous. Per the germline V gene, CDR1 is KGHSH and CDR2 is LQKENI. V was pared by 5 bases and J by 7 bases, with 3 bases between. The CDR3 spans 11 residues.